The 25 T cell receptor beta chains reported below all come from one sample, sequenced in a study of T-cell reconstitution after alpha-beta-depleted transplantation in children. Unique molecular identifiers were used in preparing the TCRbeta library. TCRdb re-called the PCR reads through MiXCR, storing one row per CDR3 protein. The data show more than 550,000 distinct CDR3 sequences, approximately 10% seen once. Source: PBMCs from the stem cell graft donor, taken from the stem cell graft. The receptors were sampled from a human donor who donated a stem cell graft to a child with acute myeloid leukemia.

The sample holds many counts of this clonotype. The CDR3 region is CASSQDLGDLGPYGYTF. CDR3 sequence (DNA): TGCGCCAGCAGCCAAGATTTAGGGGACCTTGGGCCCTATGGCTACACCTTC. V gene TRBV4-3 combines with J gene TRBJ1-2, with D possibly being TRBD1 (5 bases). This CDR3 is 17 amino acids long. The V gene's germline CDR1 is LGHNA and CDR2 YSLEER. The V and J ends lost 0 bases and 4 bases respectively, with 18 bases between them.

This clonotype has a count of ten or more. The genes are TRBV11-2 and TRBJ2-2; 15 positions match TRBD2. CDR3 length: 20 residues. J lost 3 bases, V lost 5 bases, and 13 bases had no gene match. Germline lookup yields CDR1 SGHAT and CDR2 FQNNGV. CDR3 DNA: TGTGCCAGCAGCCCGCGTACGACCAGGACTAGCGGGAGGGACACCGGGGAGCTGTTTTTT. Translated: CASSPRTTRTSGRDTGELFF.

In its sample, this clonotype was seen a few times. The chain couples TRBV7-9 to TRBJ1-1; D call uncertain. The CDR3 contains 13 residues. Germline V gene lookup returns CDR1 SEHNR and CDR2 FQNEAQ (reference sequence). Trimming took off 5 bases at V and 7 bases at J, with 14 bases between the two ends. The CDR3 region has the DNA TGTGCCAGCAGCCTAACAAGGACGCTTGAAGCTTTCTTT. This translates into CASSLTRTLEAFF.

The rearrangement uses TRBV29-1 and TRBJ2-1, with D possibly called TRBD1 or TRBD2 (8 bases each). Germline V gene lookup returns CDR1 SQVTM and CDR2 ANQGSEA. There are 14 residues in the CDR3. The V end was cut by 7 bases, the J end by 4 bases, with 17 bases between. The CDR3 DNA is TGCAGCGGACGGGGGGGACAGGCGTACAATGAGCAGTTCTTC. Its translation: CSGRGGQAYNEQFF.

This clonotype was found a few times. V is TRBV20-1 and J is TRBJ2-1, with D unresolved. Trimming shortened V by 1 base and J by 6 bases, and 13 bases separated the two germline ends. The CDR3 length is 14 residues. Germline CDR1 reads DFQATT; CDR2 reads SNEGSKA (reference sequence). The CDR3 DNA sequence: TGCAGTGCTAGAGTTCTTAAACGGGTCAATGAGCAGTTCTTC. This gives the protein CSARVLKRVNEQFF.

Only a few counts were recorded for this clonotype. The chain couples TRBV29-1 to TRBJ2-7; possibly TRBD2 for D (7 bases). Germline CDR1 is SQVTM and CDR2 is ANQGSEA. This CDR3 contains 14 residues. Between the trimmed V and J ends, which lost 4 bases and 3 bases, there was a span of 16 bases. This CDR3 reads CSVGGGGGRYEQYF. CDR3 bases: TGCAGCGTTGGCGGTGGGGGGGGGCGCTACGAGCAGTACTTC.

V is TRBV7-3 and J is TRBJ2-1, with 9 positions matching TRBD2. The CDR3 sequence is 18 residues long. Trimming cost V 4 bases and J 0 bases; bases outside gene matches: 10. Germline CDR1 and CDR2: SGHTA and FQGTGA. The CDR3 sequence is CASSSHSGRVSSYNEQFF. CDR3 nucleotides: TGTGCCAGCAGCTCCCATAGCGGGAGAGTTAGCTCCTACAATGAGCAGTTCTTC.

This clonotype was seen only a few times. The rearrangement joins TRBV18 to TRBJ1-3, with D hard to call. The CDR3 has 17 amino acids. Germline CDR1 and CDR2: KGHSH and LQKENI. V shed 2 bases and J shed 0 bases, with 14 bases lying between them. In DNA form, the CDR3 reads TGTGCCAGCTCACCAGATGGTGGAGGAGTCTCTGGAAACACCATATATTTT. It translates to CASSPDGGGVSGNTIYF. Full variable domain (missing parts from reference TRBV18 and TRBJ1-3): NAGVMQNPRHLVRRRGQEARLRCSPMKGHSHVYWYRQLPEEGLKFMVYLQKENIIDESGMPKERFSAEFPKEGPSILRIQQVVRGDSAAYFCASSPDGGGVSGNTIYFGEGSWLTVV.

The rearrangement links TRBV20-1 to TRBJ1-1; a possible D gene is TRBD1 (6 bases). The germline CDR1 and CDR2 sequences are DFQATT and SNEGSKA (reference sequence). The V and J ends lost 0 bases and 1 base respectively, with 6 bases between them. This CDR3 comprises 13 residues. The CDR3 coding sequence is TGCAGTGCTAGAGAAGGGGGGAACACTGAAGCTTTCTTT. This encodes CSAREGGNTEAFF.

This clonotype came up many times. This chain uses TRBV20-1 with TRBJ2-5; no reliable D call. With 3 bases removed from V and 4 bases from J, the gap between germline ends came to 12 bases. This CDR3 has 13 residues. Germline V lookup: CDR1 DFQATT, CDR2 SNEGSKA (reference sequence). The CDR3 region has the DNA TGCAGTGCTAGTCTGGCGAGGCGAGAGACCCAGTACTTC. Its translation is CSASLARRETQYF.

There are a few counts of this clonotype. The gene calls are TRBV11-1 and TRBJ2-1; 7 bases agree with TRBD2. J gave up 3 bases and V 4 bases, and 3 bases lay outside the gene matches. Germline CDR1 is SGHAT and CDR2 is FQDESV (reference sequence). The CDR3 is 14 residues long. Written as DNA, the CDR3 is TGTGCCAGCAGCTCGATAGCGGGCTACAATGAGCAGTTCTTC. Translated: CASSSIAGYNEQFF.

J is TRBJ1-2 and V is TRBV4-1; 7 positions match TRBD1. The V and J ends lost 4 bases and 7 bases, in that order; junction bases with no gene match: 15. The CDR3 loop spans 16 amino acids. Germline V gene sequence: CDR1 MGHRA, CDR2 YSYEKL. The CDR3 DNA is TGCGCCAGCAGCCCGACTAATCGACAGGGAATAAGTGGCTACACCTTC. Its protein product is CASSPTNRQGISGYTF.

This chain connects TRBV5-1 to TRBJ2-7, with D possibly being TRBD2 (6 bases). Deletions cut 3 bases from V and 0 bases from J, with 22 bases between. Germline loops: CDR1 SGHRS, CDR2 YFSETQ. The CDR3 contains 18 residues. CDR3 nucleotide sequence: TGCGCCAGCAGCTCCGGACCTGGGGGGAGGCAAAGCTCCTACGAGCAGTACTTC. Translated: CASSSGPGGRQSSYEQYF. The full variable domain, completed using reference TRBV5-1 and TRBJ2-7, is KAGVTQTPRYLIKTRGQQVTLSCSPISGHRSVSWYQQTPGQGLQFLFEYFSETQRNKGNFPGRFSGRQFSNSRSEMNVSTLELGDSALYLCASSSGPGGRQSSYEQYFGPGTRLTVT.

This clonotype has a handful of counts. This chain's CDR3 is CSVDGLGPHEQYF. CDR3 nucleotides: TGCAGCGTTGATGGGCTAGGTCCTCACGAGCAGTACTTC. The chain recombines TRBV29-1 with TRBJ2-7; D is ambiguous. V shed 3 bases and J shed 5 bases, with 14 bases lying between them. This CDR3 is 13 amino acids long. CDR1 and CDR2 (germline): SQVTM, ANQGSEA.

The J gene is TRBJ2-3, the V gene TRBV27, with 9 bases that match TRBD2. Looked up from germline, CDR1 is MNHEY and CDR2 is SMNVEV (reference sequence). The CDR3 covers 16 residues. The ends lost 6 bases at V and 5 bases at J; junction bases unmatched: 12. The CDR3 DNA is TGTGCCAGCAGCCTTGCTGCGGGAGGGCAGGGAGATACGCAGTATTTT. Translation: CASSLAAGGQGDTQYF.

This clonotype has just a few counts. This sequence joins TRBV20-1 and TRBJ2-7; 10 bases map to TRBD1. The CDR3 length is 13 residues. Looked up from germline, CDR1 is DFQATT and CDR2 is SNEGSKA (reference sequence). With V trimmed by 5 bases and J by 6 bases, 7 bases remained unmatched. The CDR3, as DNA: TGCAGTGCTTTTACCGGGACAGGGGTCGAGCAGTACTTC. Protein sequence: CSAFTGTGVEQYF.

This clonotype was picked up a small number of times. The V and J genes are TRBV29-1 and TRBJ2-1, with 7 bases aligning to TRBD2. The CDR3 totals 14 residues. Germline CDR1 is SQVTM and CDR2 is ANQGSEA. Unmatched junction bases numbered 4, after V lost 3 bases and J lost 2 bases. The CDR3 region is CSVDLAVAYNEQFF. In DNA form, the CDR3 reads TGCAGCGTTGATCTAGCGGTAGCCTACAATGAGCAGTTCTTC.

Only a few counts were recorded for this clonotype. The V call is TRBV20-1, the J call TRBJ2-3; D may be TRBD2 (6 bases). CDR1 and CDR2 (germline): DFQATT, SNEGSKA (reference sequence). The V end lost 0 bases, the J end lost 0 bases, and 10 bases lay between the germline ends. The CDR3 sequence is 15 residues long. CDR3 DNA: TGCAGTGCTAGAGATACTAGCCGCAGCACAGATACGCAGTATTTT. Its translation: CSARDTSRSTDTQYF.

This clonotype has a handful of counts. The rearrangement links TRBV20-1 to TRBJ2-1, with TRBD2 as a possible D gene (6 bases). The CDR3 extends over 14 amino acids. The germline CDR1 and CDR2 sequences are DFQATT and SNEGSKA (reference sequence). Trimming took off 4 bases at V and 4 bases at J, with 14 bases between the two ends. CDR3 DNA sequence: TGCAGTGCTAAAGCGGGCAGCTGGTACAATGAGCAGTTCTTC. It encodes CSAKAGSWYNEQFF.

At least ten counts were recorded for this clonotype. This chain connects TRBV6-5 to TRBJ2-7, with TRBD1 as a possible D gene (5 bases). V was trimmed by 11 bases and J by 2 bases, leaving 13 bases between them. CDR3 length: 12 residues. Germline CDR1 and CDR2: MNHEY and SVGAGI. The CDR3 reads CAPDMETYEQYF. CDR3 DNA sequence: TGTGCCCCGGACATGGAGACCTACGAGCAGTACTTC.

The chain joins TRBV12-5 to TRBJ2-7, with 13 bases that match TRBD2. V lost 6 bases, J lost 0 bases, and 8 bases stayed unmatched. CDR1 and CDR2 (germline): LGHNT, FRNRAP. CDR3 length equals 17 residues. In DNA form, the CDR3 reads TGTGCTAGTGGCCTGACTAGCGGGAGGACAACCTCCTACGAGCAGTACTTC. Its translation: CASGLTSGRTTSYEQYF.

This clonotype was detected a few times. The V and J genes are TRBV18 and TRBJ1-4, with no clear D. Germline V gene data show CDR1 as KGHSH and CDR2 as LQKENI. The CDR3 has 14 residues. Between the trimmed V and J ends, which lost 4 bases and 8 bases, there was a span of 14 bases. In DNA, the CDR3 is TGTGCCAGCTCACGGGAAAGGTCAGCGGAAAAACTGTTTTTT. It encodes CASSRERSAEKLFF.

This clonotype turned up a few times. The rearrangement uses TRBV6-2 or TRBV6-3 and TRBJ1-2; D remains ambiguous. V shed 5 bases and J shed 8 bases, with 24 bases lying between them. The germline V gene encodes CDR1 MNHEY and CDR2 SVGEGT. The CDR3 has 16 amino acids. In DNA form, the CDR3 reads TGTGCCAGCAGTACCGACATGGCCCCTTGGGTTGACGGCTACACCTTC. As protein: CASSTDMAPWVDGYTF.

The chain recombines TRBV28 with TRBJ2-3; unclear D gene. Looked up from germline, CDR1 is MDHEN and CDR2 is SYDVKM. Trimming shortened V by 5 bases and J by 2 bases, and 8 bases separated the two germline ends. This CDR3 contains 13 residues. The CDR3 region has the DNA TGTGCCAGCAGTCCCGGAGACACAGATACGCAGTATTTT. Protein: CASSPGDTDTQYF.

In DNA form, the CDR3 reads TGCGCCAGCAGCCAAGCGGGACAGGGGTCCAATGAGCAGTTCTTC. This sequence encodes CASSQAGQGSNEQFF. This rearrangement joins TRBV4-3 to TRBJ2-1; 10 positions match TRBD1. Per germline, CDR1 LGHNA and CDR2 YSLEER. V dropped 1 base and J dropped 6; count of bases not matched to a gene: 3. This CDR3 comprises 15 residues.